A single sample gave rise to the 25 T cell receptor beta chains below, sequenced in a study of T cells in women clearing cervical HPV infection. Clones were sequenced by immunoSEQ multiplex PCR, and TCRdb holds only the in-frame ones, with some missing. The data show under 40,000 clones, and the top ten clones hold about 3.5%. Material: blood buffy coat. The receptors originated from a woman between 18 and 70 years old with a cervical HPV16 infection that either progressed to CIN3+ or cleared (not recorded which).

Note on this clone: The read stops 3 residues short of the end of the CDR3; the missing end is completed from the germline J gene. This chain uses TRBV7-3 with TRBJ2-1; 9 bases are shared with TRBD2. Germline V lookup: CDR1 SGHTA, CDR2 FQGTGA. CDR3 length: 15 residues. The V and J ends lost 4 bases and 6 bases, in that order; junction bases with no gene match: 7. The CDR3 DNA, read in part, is TGTGCCAGCAGCTCGGGACTAGCAGATATCAATGAG. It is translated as CASSSGLADINE. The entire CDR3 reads CASSSGLADINEQFF.

The CDR3 reads CASSILPPRTSGRETQYF. The CDR3 DNA, read in part, is TGTGCCAGTAGTATACTCCCCCCCAGAACTAGCGGGCGGGAGACG. The rearrangement joins TRBV19 to TRBJ2-3; TRBD2 matches at 9 bases. The DNA ends 3 residues before the CDR3 does, and the rest of the CDR3 is filled in from the germline J gene. This CDR3 is 18 amino acids long. The germline V gene encodes CDR1 LNHDA and CDR2 SQIVND (reference sequence).

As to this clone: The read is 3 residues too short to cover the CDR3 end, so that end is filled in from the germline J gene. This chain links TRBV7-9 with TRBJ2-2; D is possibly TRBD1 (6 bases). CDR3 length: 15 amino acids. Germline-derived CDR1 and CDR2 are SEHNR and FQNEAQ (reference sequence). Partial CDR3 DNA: TGTGCCAGCAGCAAGGTTGTAGGGGGAATTGAAAAG. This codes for CASSKVVGGIEK. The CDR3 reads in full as CASSKVVGGIEKLFF. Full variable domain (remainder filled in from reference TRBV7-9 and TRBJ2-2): DTGVSQNPRHKITKRGQNVTFRCDPISEHNRLYWYRQTLGQGPEFLTYFQNEAQLEKSRLLSDRFSAERPKGSFSTLEIQRTEQGDSAMYLCASSKVVGGIEKLFFGEGSRLTVL.

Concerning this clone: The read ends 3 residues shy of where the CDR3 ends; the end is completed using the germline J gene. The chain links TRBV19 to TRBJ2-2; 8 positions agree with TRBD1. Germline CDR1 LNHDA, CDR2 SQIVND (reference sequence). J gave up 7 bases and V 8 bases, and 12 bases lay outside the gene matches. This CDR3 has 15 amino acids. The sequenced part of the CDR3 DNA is TGTGCCAGTCAGAACCAACGGGACAGGATCGGGGAG. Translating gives CASQNQRDRIGE. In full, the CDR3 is CASQNQRDRIGELFF.

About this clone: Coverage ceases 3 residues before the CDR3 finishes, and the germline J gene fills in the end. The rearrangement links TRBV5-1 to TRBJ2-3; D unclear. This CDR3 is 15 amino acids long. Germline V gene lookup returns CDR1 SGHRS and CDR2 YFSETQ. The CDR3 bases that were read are TGCGCCAGCAGCTTGACCGCTACCAGCGAGGAGACG. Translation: CASSLTATSEET. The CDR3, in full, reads CASSLTATSEETQYF.

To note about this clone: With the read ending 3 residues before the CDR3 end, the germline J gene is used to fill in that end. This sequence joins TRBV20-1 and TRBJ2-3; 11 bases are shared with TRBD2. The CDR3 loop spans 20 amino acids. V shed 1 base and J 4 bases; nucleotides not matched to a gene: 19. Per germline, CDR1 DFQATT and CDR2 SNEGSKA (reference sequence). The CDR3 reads CSARVGSTSGRSVHPDTQYF. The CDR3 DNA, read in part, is TGCAGTGCTAGAGTTGGGAGCACTAGCGGGAGAAGCGTTCATCCAGATACG.

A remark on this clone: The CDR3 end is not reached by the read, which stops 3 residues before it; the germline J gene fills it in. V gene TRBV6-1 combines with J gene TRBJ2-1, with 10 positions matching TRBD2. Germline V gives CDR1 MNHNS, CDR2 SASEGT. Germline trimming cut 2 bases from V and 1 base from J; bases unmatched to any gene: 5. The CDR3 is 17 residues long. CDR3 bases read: TGTGCCAGCAGTGAATTTGGACTAGCGGCTTCCTACAATGAG. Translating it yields CASSEFGLAASYNE. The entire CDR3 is CASSEFGLAASYNEQFF.

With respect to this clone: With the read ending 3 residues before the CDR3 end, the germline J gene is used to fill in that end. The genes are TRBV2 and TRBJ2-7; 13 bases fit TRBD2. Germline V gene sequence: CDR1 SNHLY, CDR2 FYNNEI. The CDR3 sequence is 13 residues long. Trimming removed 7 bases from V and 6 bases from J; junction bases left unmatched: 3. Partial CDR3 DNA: TGTGCCAGCACCCGGACTAGCGGGAGCGAG. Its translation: CASTRTSGSE. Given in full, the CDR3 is CASTRTSGSEQYF. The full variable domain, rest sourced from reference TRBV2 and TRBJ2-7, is EPEVTQTPSHQVTQMGQEVILRCVPISNHLYFYWYRQILGQKVEFLVSFYNNEISEKSEIFDDQFSVERPDGSNFTLKIRSTKLEDSAMYFCASTRTSGSEQYFGPGTRLTVT.

The part of the CDR3 DNA that was read is TGCGCCAGCAGCTTGCGGCCCGGGACTAGCGGGAGTCAAGACGAG. Amino acid sequence: CASSLRPGTSGSQDE. The full CDR3 sequence reads CASSLRPGTSGSQDEQYF. The rearrangement links TRBV5-1 to TRBJ2-7; 14 bases line up with TRBD2. The read comes to an end 3 residues before the CDR3 does, leaving the germline J gene to fill in the end. The CDR3 contains 18 residues. Trimming took 1 base from V and 5 from J; bases not matched to a gene: 11. Germline V gives CDR1 SGHRS, CDR2 YFSETQ.

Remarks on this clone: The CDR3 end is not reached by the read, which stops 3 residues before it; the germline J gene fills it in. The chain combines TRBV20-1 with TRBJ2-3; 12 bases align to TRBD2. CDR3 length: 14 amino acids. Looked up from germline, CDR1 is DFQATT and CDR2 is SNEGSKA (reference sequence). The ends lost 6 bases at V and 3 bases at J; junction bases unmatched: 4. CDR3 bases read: TGCAGTGCGACCGGGACTAGCGGGACAGATACG. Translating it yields CSATGTSGTDT. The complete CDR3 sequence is CSATGTSGTDTQYF.

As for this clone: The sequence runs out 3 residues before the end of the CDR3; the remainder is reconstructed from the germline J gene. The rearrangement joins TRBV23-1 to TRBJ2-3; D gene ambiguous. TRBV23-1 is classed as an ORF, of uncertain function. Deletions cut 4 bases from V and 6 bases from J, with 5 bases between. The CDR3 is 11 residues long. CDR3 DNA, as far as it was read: TGCGCCAGCAGTCCAATGGATACG. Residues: CASSPMDT. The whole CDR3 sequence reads CASSPMDTQYF.

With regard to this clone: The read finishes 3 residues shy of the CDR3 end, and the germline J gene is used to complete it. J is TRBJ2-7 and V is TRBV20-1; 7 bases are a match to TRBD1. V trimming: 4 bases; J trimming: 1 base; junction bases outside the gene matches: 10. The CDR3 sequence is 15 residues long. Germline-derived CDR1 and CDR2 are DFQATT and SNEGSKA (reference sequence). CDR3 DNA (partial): TGCAGTGCTACCCCGGGACAGTCGCCATCCTACGAG. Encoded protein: CSATPGQSPSYE. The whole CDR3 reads CSATPGQSPSYEQYF.

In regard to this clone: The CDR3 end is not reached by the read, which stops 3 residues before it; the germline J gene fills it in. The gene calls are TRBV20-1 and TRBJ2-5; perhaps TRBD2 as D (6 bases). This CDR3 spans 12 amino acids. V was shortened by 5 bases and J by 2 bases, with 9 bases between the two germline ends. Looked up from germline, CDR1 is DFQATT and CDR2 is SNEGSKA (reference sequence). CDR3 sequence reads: CSAFGGQETQYF. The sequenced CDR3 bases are TGCAGTGCTTTCGGGGGACAAGAGACC.

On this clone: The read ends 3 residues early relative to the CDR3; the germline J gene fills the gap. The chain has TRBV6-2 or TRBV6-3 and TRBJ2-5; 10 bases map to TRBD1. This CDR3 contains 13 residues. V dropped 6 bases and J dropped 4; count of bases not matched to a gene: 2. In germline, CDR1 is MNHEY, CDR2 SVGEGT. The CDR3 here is CASRRDRGETQYF. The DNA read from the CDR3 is TGTGCCAGCAGGAGGGACAGGGGAGAGACC.

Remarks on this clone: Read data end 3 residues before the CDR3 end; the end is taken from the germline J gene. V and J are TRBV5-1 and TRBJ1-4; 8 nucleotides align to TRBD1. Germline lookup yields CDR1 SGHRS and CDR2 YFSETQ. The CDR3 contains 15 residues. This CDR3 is CASSLGQGSNSPLFF. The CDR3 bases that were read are TGCGCCAGCAGCTTAGGACAGGGCTCGAATTCACCA. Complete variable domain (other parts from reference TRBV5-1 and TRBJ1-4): KAGVTQTPRYLIKTRGQQVTLSCSPISGHRSVSWYQQTPGQGLQFLFEYFSETQRNKGNFPGRFSGRQFSNSRSEMNVSTLELGDSALYLCASSLGQGSNSPLFFGSGTQLSVL.

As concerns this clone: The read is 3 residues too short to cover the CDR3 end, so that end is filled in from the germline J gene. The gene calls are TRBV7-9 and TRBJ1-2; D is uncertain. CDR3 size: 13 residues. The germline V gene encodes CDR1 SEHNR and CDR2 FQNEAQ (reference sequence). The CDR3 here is CASTLAGVDDYTF. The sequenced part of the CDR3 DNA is TGTGCCAGCACACTAGCGGGAGTTGACGAC.

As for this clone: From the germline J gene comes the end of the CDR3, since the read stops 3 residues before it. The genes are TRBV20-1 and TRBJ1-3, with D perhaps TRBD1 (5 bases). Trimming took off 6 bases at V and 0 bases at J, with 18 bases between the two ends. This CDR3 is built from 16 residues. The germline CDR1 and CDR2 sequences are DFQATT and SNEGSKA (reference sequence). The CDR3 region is CSASSGTFDSGNTIYF. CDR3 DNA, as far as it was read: TGCAGTGCCAGTTCCGGGACTTTCGACTCTGGAAACACC.

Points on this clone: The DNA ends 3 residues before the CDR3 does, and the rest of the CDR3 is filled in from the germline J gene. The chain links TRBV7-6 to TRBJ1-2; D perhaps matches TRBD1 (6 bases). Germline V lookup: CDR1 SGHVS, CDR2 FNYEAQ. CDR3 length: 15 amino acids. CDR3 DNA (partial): TGTGCCAGCAGCCAGGGGACCGAGAGCTCCTACGAC. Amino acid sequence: CASSQGTESSYD. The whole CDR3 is CASSQGTESSYDYTF.

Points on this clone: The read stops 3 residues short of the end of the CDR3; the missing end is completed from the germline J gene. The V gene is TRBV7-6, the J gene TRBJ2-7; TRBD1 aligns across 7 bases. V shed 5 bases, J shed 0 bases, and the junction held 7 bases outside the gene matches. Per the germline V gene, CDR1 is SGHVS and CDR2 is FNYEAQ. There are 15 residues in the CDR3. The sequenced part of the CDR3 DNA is TGTGCCAGCAGCCCGACAGGGAGTGGCTCCTACGAG. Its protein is CASSPTGSGSYE. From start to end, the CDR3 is CASSPTGSGSYEQYF.

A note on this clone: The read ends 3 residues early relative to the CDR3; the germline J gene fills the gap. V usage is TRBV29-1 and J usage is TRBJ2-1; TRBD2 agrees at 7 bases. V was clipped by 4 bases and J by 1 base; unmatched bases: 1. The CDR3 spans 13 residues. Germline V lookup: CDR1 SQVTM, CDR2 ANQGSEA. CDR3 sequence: CSVVGGSYNEQFF. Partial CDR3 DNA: TGCAGCGTTGTGGGGGGGTCCTACAATGAG.

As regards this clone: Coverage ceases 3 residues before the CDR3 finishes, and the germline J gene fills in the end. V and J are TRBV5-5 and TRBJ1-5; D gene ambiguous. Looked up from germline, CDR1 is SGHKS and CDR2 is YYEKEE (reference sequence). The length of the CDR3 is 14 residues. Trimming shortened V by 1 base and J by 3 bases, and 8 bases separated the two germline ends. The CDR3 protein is CASSLQQINQPQHF. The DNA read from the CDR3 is TGTGCCAGCAGCTTGCAACAGATCAATCAGCCC.

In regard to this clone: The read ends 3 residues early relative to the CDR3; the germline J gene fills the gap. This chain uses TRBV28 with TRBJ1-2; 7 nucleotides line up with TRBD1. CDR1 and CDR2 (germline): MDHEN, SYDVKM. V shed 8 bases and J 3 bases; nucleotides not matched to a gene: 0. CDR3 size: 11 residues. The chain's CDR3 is CASQGDYGYTF. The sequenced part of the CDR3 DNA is TGTGCCAGCCAGGGGGACTATGGC.

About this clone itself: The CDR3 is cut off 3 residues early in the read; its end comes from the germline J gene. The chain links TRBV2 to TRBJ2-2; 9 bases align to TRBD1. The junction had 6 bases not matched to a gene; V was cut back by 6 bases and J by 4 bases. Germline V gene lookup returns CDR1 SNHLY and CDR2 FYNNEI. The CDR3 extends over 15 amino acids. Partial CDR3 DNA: TGTGCCAGCAGGGGGACAGGGATTAGCACCGGGGAG. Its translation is CASRGTGISTGE. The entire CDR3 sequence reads CASRGTGISTGELFF.

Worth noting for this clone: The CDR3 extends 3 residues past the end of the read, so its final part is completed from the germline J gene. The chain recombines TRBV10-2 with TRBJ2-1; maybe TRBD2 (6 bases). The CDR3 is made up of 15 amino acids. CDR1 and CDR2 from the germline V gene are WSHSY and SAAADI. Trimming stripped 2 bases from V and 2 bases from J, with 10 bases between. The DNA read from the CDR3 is TGCGCCAGCAGTGAGGGGCGGGAACCCTACAATGAG. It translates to CASSEGREPYNE. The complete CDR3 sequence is CASSEGREPYNEQFF.

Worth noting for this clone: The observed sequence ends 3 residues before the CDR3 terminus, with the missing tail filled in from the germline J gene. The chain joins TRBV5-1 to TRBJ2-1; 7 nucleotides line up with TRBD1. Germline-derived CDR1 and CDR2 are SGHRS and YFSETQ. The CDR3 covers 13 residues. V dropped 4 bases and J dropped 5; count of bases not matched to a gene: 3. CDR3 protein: CASSQGQNNEQFF. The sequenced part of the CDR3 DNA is TGCGCCAGCAGCCAGGGACAGAACAATGAG.